This T cell receptor beta chain was identified during a study of T cells in tuberculosis. The overall study: PBMC were archived before or within 7 days of starting treatment.

The repertoire was sequenced with immunoSEQ multiplex PCR; TCRdb's copy has only in-frame clones and lacks some. The repertoire has tens of thousands of clones, about 85% of them found once; the top ten carry 15%. General observations from the study: Active tuberculosis alpha repertoires lay closer to GMM-specific TCRs than controls'.

CDR1 and CDR2 (germline): WSHSY, SAAADI. This CDR3 is 13 amino acids long. V gave up 8 bases and J gave up 5 bases, with 15 bases separating them. The time point denotes: new active TB diagnosis, blood taken before or within 7 days of starting treatment. Tuberculosis was confirmed by positive sputum smear and/or M. tuberculosis culture. On average around 100,000 T cells per donor were immunosequenced. On this clone: Antigen: not known.

Sample: PBMCs, taken at tuberculosis diagnosis. The chain employs TRBV10-2 and TRBJ1-1, with D possibly being TRBD1 (6 bases). The TCR was taken from an adult with tuberculosis. The CDR3 loop is CASGAQGRTEAFF. CDR3 in DNA: TGCGCCAGCGGGGCCCAGGGGAGAACTGAAGCTTTCTTT.